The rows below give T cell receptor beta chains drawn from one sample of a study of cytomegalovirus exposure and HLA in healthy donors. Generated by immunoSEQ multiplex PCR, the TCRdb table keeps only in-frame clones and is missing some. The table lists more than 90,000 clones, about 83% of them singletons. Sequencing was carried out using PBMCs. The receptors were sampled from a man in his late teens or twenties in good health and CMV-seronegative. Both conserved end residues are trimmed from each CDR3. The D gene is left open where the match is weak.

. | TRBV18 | ASSPGQINQPQH
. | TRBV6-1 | ASSESALSNQPQH
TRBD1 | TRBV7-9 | ASSLAGDRGNTIY
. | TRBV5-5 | ASSFIEGSYNEQF
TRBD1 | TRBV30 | ACLKGAHLNYGYT
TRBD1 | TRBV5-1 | ASSLDRGGNEKLF
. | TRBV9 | ASSGGSSGNTIY
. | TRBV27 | ASSPRAGRQPQH
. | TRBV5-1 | ASSLVTDNEQF
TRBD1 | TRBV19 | ASSMGQGNYGYT
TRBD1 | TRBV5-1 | ASSSLGSSDRASGANVLT
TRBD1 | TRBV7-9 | ASSPPTGENTEAF
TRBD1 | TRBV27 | ASSVGQGVTEAF
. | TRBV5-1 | ASSLIALNTEAF
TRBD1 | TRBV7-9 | ASSLDRGSPLH
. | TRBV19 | ASSPGRGGSEAF
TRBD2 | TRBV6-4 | ASSDRELAVTYEQY
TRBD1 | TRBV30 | AWSVGNRGDGETQY
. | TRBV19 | ASNRRTQGTEAF
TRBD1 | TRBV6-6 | ASSSLDRGLGQPQH